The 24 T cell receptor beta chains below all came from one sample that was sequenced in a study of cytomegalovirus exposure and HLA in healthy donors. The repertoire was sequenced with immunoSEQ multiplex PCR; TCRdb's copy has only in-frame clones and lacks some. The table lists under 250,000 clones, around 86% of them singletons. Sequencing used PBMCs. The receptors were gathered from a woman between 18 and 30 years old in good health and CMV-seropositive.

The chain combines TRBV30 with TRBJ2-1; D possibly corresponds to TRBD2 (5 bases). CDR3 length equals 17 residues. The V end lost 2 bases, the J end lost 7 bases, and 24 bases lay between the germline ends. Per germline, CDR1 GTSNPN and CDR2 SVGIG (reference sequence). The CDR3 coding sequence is TGTGCCTGGAGTCCCCCCGGGGTCCCTTGGTTCTATAATGAGCAGTTCTTC. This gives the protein CAWSPPGVPWFYNEQFF.

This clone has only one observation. The CDR3 sequence is CASSLPGTSGAGFLSEQYF. CDR3 DNA: TGTGCCAGCAGCTTACCAGGGACTAGCGGGGCCGGTTTTCTCTCCGAGCAGTACTTC. The V and J genes are TRBV5-4 and TRBJ2-7, with 13 nucleotides matching TRBD2. J was trimmed by 6 bases and V by 2 bases; bases with no gene match: 17. The CDR3 covers 19 residues. Germline CDR1 SGHNT, CDR2 YYREEE (reference sequence).

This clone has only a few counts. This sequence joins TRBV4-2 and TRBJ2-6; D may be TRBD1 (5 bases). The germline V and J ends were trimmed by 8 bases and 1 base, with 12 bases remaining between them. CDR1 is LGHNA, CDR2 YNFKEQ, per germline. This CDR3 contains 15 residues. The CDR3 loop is CASGKTASGANVLTF. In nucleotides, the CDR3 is TGTGCCAGCGGCAAGACAGCGTCTGGGGCCAACGTCCTGACTTTC.

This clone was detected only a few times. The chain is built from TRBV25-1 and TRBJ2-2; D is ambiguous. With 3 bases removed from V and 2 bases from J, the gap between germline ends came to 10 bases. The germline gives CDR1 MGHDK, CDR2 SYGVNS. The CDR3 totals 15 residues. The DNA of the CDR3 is TGTGCCAGCAGTGATGCAACAGTTAACACCGGGGAGCTGTTTTTT. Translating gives CASSDATVNTGELFF.

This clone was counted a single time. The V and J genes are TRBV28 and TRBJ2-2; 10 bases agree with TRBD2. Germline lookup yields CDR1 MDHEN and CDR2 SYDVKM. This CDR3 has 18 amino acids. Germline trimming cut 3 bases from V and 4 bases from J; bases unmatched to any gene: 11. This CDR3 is CASSFPLRSGGGTGELFF. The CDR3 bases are TGTGCCAGCAGTTTCCCCCTGCGCAGCGGGGGGGGCACCGGGGAGCTGTTTTTT.

The CDR3 sequence is CASSELGAYEQYF. In DNA, the CDR3 is TGTGCCAGCAGTGAACTAGGGGCCTACGAGCAGTACTTC. V and J are TRBV25-1 and TRBJ2-7; weak D call: TRBD1 (5 bases). V lost 2 bases and J lost 2, with 7 bases in between. The CDR3 sequence is 13 residues long. In germline, CDR1 is MGHDK, CDR2 SYGVNS.

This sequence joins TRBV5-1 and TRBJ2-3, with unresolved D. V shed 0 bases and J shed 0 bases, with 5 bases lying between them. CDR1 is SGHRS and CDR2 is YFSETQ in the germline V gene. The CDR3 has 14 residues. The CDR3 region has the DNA TGCGCCAGCAGCTTGGATACTAGCACAGATACGCAGTATTTT. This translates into CASSLDTSTDTQYF.

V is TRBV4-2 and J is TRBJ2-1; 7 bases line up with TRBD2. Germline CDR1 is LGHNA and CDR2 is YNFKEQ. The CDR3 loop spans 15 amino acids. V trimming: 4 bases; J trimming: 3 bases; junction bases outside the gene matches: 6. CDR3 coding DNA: TGTGCCAGCAGCCGGGGGGAGGGCCTCTACAATGAGCAGTTCTTC. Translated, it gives CASSRGEGLYNEQFF.

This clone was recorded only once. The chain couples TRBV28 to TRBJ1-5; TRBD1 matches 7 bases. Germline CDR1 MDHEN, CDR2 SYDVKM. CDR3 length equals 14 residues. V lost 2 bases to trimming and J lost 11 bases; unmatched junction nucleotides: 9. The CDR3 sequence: CASSLGRGLGSQHF. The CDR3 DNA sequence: TGTGCCAGCAGTTTAGGCAGGGGGTTGGGGTCCCAGCATTTT.

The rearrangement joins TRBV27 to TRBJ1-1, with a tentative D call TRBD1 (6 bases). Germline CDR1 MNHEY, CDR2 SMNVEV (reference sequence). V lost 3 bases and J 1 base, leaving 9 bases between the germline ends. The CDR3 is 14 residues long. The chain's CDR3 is CASSFRGTNTEAFF. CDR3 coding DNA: TGTGCCAGCAGTTTCAGGGGTACGAACACTGAAGCTTTCTTT.

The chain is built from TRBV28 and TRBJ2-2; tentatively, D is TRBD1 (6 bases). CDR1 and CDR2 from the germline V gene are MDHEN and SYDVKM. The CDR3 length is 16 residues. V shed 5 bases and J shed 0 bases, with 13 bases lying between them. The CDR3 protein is CASSIYRAPNTGELFF. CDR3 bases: TGTGCCAGCAGTATCTACAGGGCCCCGAACACCGGGGAGCTGTTTTTT. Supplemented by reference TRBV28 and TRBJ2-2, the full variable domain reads DVKVTQSSRYLVKRTGEKVFLECVQDMDHENMFWYRQDPGLGLRLIYFSYDVKMKEKGDIPEGYSVSREKKERFSLILESASTNQTSMYLCASSIYRAPNTGELFFGEGSRLTVL.

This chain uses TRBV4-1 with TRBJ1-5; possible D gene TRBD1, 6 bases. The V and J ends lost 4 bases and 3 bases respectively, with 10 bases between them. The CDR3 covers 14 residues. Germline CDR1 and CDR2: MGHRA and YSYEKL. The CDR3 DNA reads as TGCGCCAGCAGCCGAGGGGGATACAATCAGCCCCAGCATTTT. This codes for CASSRGGYNQPQHF.

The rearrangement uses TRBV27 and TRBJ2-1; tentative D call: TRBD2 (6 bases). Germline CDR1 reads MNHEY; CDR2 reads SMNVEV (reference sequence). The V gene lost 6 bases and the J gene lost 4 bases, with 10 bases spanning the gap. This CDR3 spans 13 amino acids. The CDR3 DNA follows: TGTGCCAGCAGCCTCGGACTATACAATGAGCAGTTCTTC. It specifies CASSLGLYNEQFF.

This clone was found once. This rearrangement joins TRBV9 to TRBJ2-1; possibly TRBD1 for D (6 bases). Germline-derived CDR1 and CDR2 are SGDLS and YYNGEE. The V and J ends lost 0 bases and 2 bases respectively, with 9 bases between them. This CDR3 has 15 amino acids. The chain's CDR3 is CASSVAGQTYNEQFF. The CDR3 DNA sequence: TGTGCCAGCAGCGTAGCAGGACAGACCTACAATGAGCAGTTCTTC.

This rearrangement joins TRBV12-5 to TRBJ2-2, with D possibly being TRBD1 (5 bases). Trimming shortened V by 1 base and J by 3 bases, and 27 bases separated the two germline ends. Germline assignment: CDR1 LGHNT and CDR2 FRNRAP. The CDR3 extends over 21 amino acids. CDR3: CASGLAPVISRTLLDTGELFF. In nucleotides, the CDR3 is TGTGCTAGTGGTTTGGCCCCAGTCATCTCTCGGACATTATTGGACACCGGGGAGCTGTTTTTT.

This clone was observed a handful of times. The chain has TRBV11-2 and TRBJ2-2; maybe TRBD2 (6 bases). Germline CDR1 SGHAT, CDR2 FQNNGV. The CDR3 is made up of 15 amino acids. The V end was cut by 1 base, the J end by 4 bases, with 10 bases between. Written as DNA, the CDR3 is TGTGCCAGCAGCTTAGGACTAGGGGTCACCGGGGAGCTGTTTTTT. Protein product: CASSLGLGVTGELFF.

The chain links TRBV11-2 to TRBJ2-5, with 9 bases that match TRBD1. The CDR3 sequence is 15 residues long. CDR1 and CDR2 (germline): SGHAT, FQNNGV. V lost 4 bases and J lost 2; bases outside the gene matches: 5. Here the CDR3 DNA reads TGTGCCAGCAGCTCCGGACAGGGGAATCAAGAGACCCAGTACTTC. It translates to CASSSGQGNQETQYF.

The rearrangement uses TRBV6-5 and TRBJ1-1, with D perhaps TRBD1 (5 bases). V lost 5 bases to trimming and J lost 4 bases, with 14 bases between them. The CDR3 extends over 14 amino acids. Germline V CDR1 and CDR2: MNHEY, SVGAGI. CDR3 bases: TGTGCCAGCAGTGAGCGGGACCTGGGCACTGAAGCTTTCTTT. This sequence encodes CASSERDLGTEAFF.

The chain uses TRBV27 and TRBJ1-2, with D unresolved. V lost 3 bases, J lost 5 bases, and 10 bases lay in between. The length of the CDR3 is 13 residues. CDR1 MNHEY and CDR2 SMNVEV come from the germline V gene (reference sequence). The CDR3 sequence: CASSFPGGYGYTF. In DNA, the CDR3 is TGTGCCAGCAGTTTCCCCGGAGGATATGGCTACACCTTC.

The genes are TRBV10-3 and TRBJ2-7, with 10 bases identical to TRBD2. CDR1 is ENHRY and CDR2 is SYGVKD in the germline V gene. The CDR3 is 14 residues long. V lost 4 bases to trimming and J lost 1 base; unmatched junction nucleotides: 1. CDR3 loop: CAISGTSGSYEQYF. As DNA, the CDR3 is TGTGCCATCAGTGGGACTAGCGGATCCTACGAGCAGTACTTC.

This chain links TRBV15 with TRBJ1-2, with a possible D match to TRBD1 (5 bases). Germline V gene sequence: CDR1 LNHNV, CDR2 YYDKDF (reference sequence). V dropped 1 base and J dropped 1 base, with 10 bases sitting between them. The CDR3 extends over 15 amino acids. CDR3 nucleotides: TGTGCCACCAGCAGAGTTCAGGGCAATAACTATGGCTACACCTTC. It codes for CATSRVQGNNYGYTF.

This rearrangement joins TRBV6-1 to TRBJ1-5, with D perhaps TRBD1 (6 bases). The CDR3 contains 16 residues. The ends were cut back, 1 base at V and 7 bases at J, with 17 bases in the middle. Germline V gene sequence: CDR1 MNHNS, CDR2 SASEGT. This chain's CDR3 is CASSEVANLQGQPQHF. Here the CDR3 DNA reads TGTGCCAGCAGTGAAGTCGCTAACCTCCAGGGGCAGCCCCAGCATTTT.

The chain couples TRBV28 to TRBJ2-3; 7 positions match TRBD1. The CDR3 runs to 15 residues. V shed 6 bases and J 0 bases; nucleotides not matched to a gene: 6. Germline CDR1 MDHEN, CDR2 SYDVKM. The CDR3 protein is CASSPDRTSTDTQYF. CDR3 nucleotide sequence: TGTGCCAGCAGCCCGGACAGGACTAGCACAGATACGCAGTATTTT.

Written as DNA, the CDR3 is TGTGCCAGCAGTTCGCGATTCAGGGGCACTGAAGCTTTCTTT. Protein: CASSSRFRGTEAFF. This chain links TRBV28 with TRBJ1-1, with D tentatively TRBD1 (6 bases). Trimming cost V 4 bases and J 4 bases, with 13 bases left between them. The CDR3 has 14 amino acids. Germline V gene data show CDR1 as MDHEN and CDR2 as SYDVKM.